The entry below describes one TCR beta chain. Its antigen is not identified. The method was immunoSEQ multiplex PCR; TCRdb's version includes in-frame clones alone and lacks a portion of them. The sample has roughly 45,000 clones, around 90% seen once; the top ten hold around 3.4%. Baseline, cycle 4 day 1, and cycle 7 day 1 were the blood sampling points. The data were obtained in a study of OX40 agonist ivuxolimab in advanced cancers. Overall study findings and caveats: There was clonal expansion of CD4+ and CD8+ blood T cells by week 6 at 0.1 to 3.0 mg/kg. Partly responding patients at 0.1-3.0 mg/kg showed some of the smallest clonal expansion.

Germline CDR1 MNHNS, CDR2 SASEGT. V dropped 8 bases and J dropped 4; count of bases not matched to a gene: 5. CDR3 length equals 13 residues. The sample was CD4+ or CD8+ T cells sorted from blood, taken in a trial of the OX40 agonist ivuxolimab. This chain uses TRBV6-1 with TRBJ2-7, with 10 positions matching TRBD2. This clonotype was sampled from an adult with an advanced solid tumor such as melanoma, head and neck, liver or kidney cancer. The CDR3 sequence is CASRSGGMYEQYF. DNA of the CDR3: TGTGCCAGCCGTAGCGGGGGGATGTACGAGCAGTACTTC.